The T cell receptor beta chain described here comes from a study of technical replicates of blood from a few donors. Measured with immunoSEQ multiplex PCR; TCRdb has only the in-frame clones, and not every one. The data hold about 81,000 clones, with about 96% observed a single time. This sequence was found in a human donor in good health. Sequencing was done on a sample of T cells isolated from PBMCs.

The CDR3 loop reads CASKAGGDTGELFF. In DNA, the CDR3 is TGCGCCAGCAAGGCAGGGGGCGACACCGGGGAGCTGTTTTTT. J is TRBJ2-2 and V is TRBV5-1; TRBD1 agrees at 8 bases. The V segment lost 6 bases and the J segment 3 bases; nucleotides outside the gene matches: 4. In germline, CDR1 is SGHRS, CDR2 YFSETQ. This CDR3 region has 14 residues.